The rows below give T cell receptor beta chains drawn from one sample of a study of multiple sclerosis patients with progressive multifocal leukoencephalopathy. Using immunoSEQ multiplex PCR, the repertoire was profiled, and TCRdb retains in-frame clones only, with some absent. The sample holds roughly 31,000 clones, around 89% seen once. The specimen sequenced was PBMCs. The receptor set was obtained from a human donor with multiple sclerosis. Both conserved end residues are part of each CDR3. The listing skips clone size in some rows; elsewhere it reads once, few, many or a size class.

size | V | CDR3
. | TRBV12-5 | CASESEPYNEQFF
. | TRBV10-3 | CAISDAGGEVDTQYF
. | TRBV12-5 | CASAKNRENTGELFF
. | TRBV9 | CASSSQGSGHGYNEQFF
. | TRBV25-1 | CASTPDRGENYGYTF
. | TRBV4-3 | CASSLRRAAYNEQFF
. | TRBV4-2 | CASGGGGSPGELFF
. | TRBV6-6 | CASSYLTGTDTQYF
. | TRBV21-1 | CASPCGRPQHF
. | TRBV2 | CAIGREVQETQYF
. | TRBV7-3 | CASSRDRGRQYF
. | TRBV6-6 | CASSYSRGSTEAFF
. | TRBV19 | CASSIDPGGARRWRGYEQYF
. | TRBV7-6 | CASSLGTSGTSGEQFF
. | TRBV30 | CAWSIGQARNYEQYF
. | TRBV28 | CASSFRTSGVGTDTQYF
. | TRBV29-1 | CSVGGSGRNEQFF
. | TRBV28 | CASSKLPQGNMNTEAFF
. | TRBV6-4 | CASSPDGGRWATEAFF
. | TRBV28 | CASTELQGYEQYF
once | TRBV27 | CASSPRQMNTEAFF
. | TRBV6-5 | CASSYTTVATNEKLFF
. | TRBV18 | CASSDVRTPNTEAFF
once | TRBV7-8 | CASRFGHLQYF
. | TRBV19 | CASSIVSGGNQPQHF
. | TRBV29-1 | CSAGLGGGNTGELFF
. | TRBV7-6 | CASSLRVTGELFF
. | TRBV6-1 | CASSEVGGGYTF
once | TRBV7-8 | CASSSPEGFGNTIYF
. | TRBV5-1 | CASSWGGPSEQFF
. | TRBV9 | CASSVGRLNTGELFF
. | TRBV6-1 | CASSGGGGRPSYNEQFF
. | TRBV5-8 | CASRPGTGSWQYF
. | TRBV29-1 | CSVGGNEKLFF
. | TRBV27 | CASRETGMNTEAFF
. | TRBV7-2 | CASSLLGGLGTEAFF
. | TRBV11-2 | CASSGPGQGFRGYTF
. | TRBV10-3 | CAISESLVSPQYF
few | TRBV6-1 | CASSEVYGQLTAEAFF
. | TRBV28 | CASSRRPVGVYGYTF
few | TRBV27 | CASSPISDTEAFF